This T cell receptor beta chain derives from a study of T cell clonotyping in hematopoietic cell transplantation. The germline V gene encodes CDR1 SGHRS and CDR2 YFSETQ. The CDR3 covers 15 residues. Germline trimming cut 0 bases from V and 1 base from J; bases unmatched to any gene: 3. Produced via immunoSEQ multiplex PCR; TCRdb's table is partial and in-frame only. The repertoire holds 25,000 to 35,000 clones, with 93% as singletons. Described time point: recipient sample about 28 days before transplant, after cytoreduction. Sequenced here: peripheral blood mononuclear cells, sampled before stem cell transplant. The genes are TRBV5-1 and TRBJ2-7; TRBD1 matches 8 bases. The TCR sequence derives from a man over 45 with acute myeloid leukemia. Some clones in this sample may be carry-over from other donors' samples. CDR3 in amino acids: CASSLAGQVSYEQYF. The CDR3 region has the DNA TGCGCCAGCAGCTTGGCGGGACAGGTTTCCTACGAGCAGTACTTC. Filled out from reference TRBV5-1 and TRBJ2-7, the complete variable domain reads KAGVTQTPRYLIKTRGQQVTLSCSPISGHRSVSWYQQTPGQGLQFLFEYFSETQRNKGNFPGRFSGRQFSNSRSEMNVSTLELGDSALYLCASSLAGQVSYEQYFGPGTRLTVT.